The 14 T cell receptor beta chains in this list originate from one sample, sequenced in a study of regulatory T cells in long-lasting Graves disease (dated by TCRdb to about 2021). The time point label on this specimen signifies: newly diagnosed GD, antithyroid drugs for less than 3 months. For both TCR sequencing and RNA sequencing, RNA was extracted from PBMCs in TRIzol. The protocol used for the library was multiplex PCR. Data came from an Illumina HiSeq 4000. iRepertoire HTBI primers and Arm-PCR amplification of CDR3 regions were used to construct TCR beta libraries. TCRdb cleaned the public reads at Q25 with fastp, built clones with MiXCR and kept in-frame beta chains. Every distinct CDR3 protein forms one entry, paired with its most common genes and DNA. The sample yields more than 450,000 distinct CDR3 sequences; 15% to 20% were counted once. The ten largest clones take up less than 15% of the sample.

These sequences were also reported in another study, on T cells in Graves' hyperthyroidism and ophthalmopathy.

Specimen: peripheral blood mononuclear cells (PBMCs), collected at new diagnosis, from a patient treated with antithyroid drugs. All receptors come from a man aged 40-50 years with Graves disease. Donor details come from another sample of the same person, matched by shared clones.

This clonotype was seen ten or more times. The chain links TRBV6-1 to TRBJ2-2, with no clear D. This CDR3 region has 12 residues. Trimming shortened V by 6 bases and J by 6 bases, and 8 bases separated the two germline ends. In germline, CDR1 is MNHNS, CDR2 SASEGT. The CDR3 loop is CASREYAGELFF. CDR3 bases: TGTGCCAGCAGAGAGTATGCCGGGGAGCTGTTTTTT.

This rearrangement joins TRBV6-4 to TRBJ2-3; D is possibly TRBD2 (5 bases). V shed 7 bases and J shed 1 base, with 12 bases lying between them. The germline CDR1 and CDR2 sequences are MRHNA and SNTAGT. This CDR3 comprises 14 residues. In DNA, the CDR3 is TGTGCCAGCAATACCCACGGGGGCACAGATACGCAGTATTTT. Amino acids: CASNTHGGTDTQYF.

The table lists this clonotype with many counts. This chain links TRBV3-1 with TRBJ2-5; 10 nucleotides agree with TRBD2. CDR3 length: 15 residues. Germline values: CDR1 LGHDT, CDR2 YNNKEL (reference sequence). V was clipped by 8 bases and J by 5 bases; unmatched bases: 11. The CDR3 reads CASRGSGRALETQYF. CDR3 coding DNA: TGTGCCAGCCGCGGAAGCGGGAGGGCCCTGGAGACCCAGTACTTC.

This clonotype has ten or more counts. This sequence joins TRBV12-3 or TRBV12-4 and TRBJ2-3, with D possibly TRBD1 on 5 matching bases. The ends were cut back, 0 bases at V and 4 bases at J, with 11 bases in the middle. This CDR3 comprises 15 residues. CDR3: CASSLALQGADTQYF. In DNA, the CDR3 is TGTGCCAGCAGTTTAGCGCTTCAGGGCGCAGATACGCAGTATTTT.

The gene calls are TRBV6-1 and TRBJ1-6; 10 bases match TRBD1. This CDR3 spans 19 amino acids. Germline V CDR1 and CDR2: MNHNS, SASEGT. Losses at the gene ends were 6 bases for V and 1 base for J; bases not matched to a gene: 12. The CDR3 protein is CASSPVPGQGRSYNSPLHF. The CDR3 DNA follows: TGTGCCAGCAGCCCCGTTCCGGGACAGGGGAGGTCCTATAATTCACCCCTCCACTTT.

This clonotype came up a few times. In DNA form, the CDR3 reads TGTGCCAGCAGCTCCACCTTTGGGGGCCCCGTTAGGGAGCAGTACTTC. Translated: CASSSTFGGPVREQYF. V usage is TRBV7-9 and J usage is TRBJ2-7; possibly TRBD1 for D (6 bases). The CDR3 runs to 16 residues. CDR1 is SEHNR and CDR2 is FQNEAQ in the germline V gene (reference sequence). Trimming removed 4 bases from V and 7 bases from J, with 23 bases in between.

The sample holds a few counts of this clonotype. V usage is TRBV5-1 and J usage is TRBJ1-6; a weak D match, TRBD1 (6 bases). Germline CDR1 and CDR2: SGHRS and YFSETQ. Trimming shortened V by 3 bases and J by 8 bases, and 18 bases separated the two germline ends. The length of the CDR3 is 16 residues. The CDR3 DNA follows: TGCGCCAGCAGCTCCGGGACAACCAAAAGGGATTCACCCCTCCACTTT. The encoded protein is CASSSGTTKRDSPLHF.

This clonotype was detected ten times or more. The V gene is TRBV30, the J gene TRBJ2-2; 9 nucleotides align to TRBD2. Germline assignment: CDR1 GTSNPN and CDR2 SVGIG (reference sequence). V lost 0 bases and J lost 5; bases outside the gene matches: 7. The CDR3 contains 16 residues. CDR3 loop: CAWSVRGRARTGELFF. The CDR3, as DNA: TGTGCCTGGAGTGTACGCGGGAGGGCCCGAACCGGGGAGCTGTTTTTT.

This clonotype was seen repeatedly, ten times or more. The chain employs TRBV30 and TRBJ2-2; D may be TRBD1 or TRBD2 (5 bases each). The V gene's germline CDR1 is GTSNPN and CDR2 SVGIG (reference sequence). Trimming shortened V by 6 bases and J by 1 base, and 21 bases separated the two germline ends. There are 17 residues in the CDR3. As DNA, the CDR3 is TGTGCCTGCCCAACTGGAAGGGCAGGGAGGAACACCGGGGAGCTGTTTTTT. Protein: CACPTGRAGRNTGELFF.

This clonotype was found a few times. The V call is TRBV11-2, the J call TRBJ2-2, with TRBD1 matching 7 bases. The CDR3 loop spans 16 amino acids. From germline, CDR1 is SGHAT and CDR2 FQNNGV. V dropped 4 bases and J dropped 9; count of bases not matched to a gene: 14. CDR3 DNA sequence: TGTGCCAGCAGCTCTCTGAGGGGGCGCATTATCAGGGAGCTGTTTTTT. Residues: CASSSLRGRIIRELFF.

In this sample, this clonotype turned up many times. The chain has TRBV7-2 and TRBJ2-5; D is perhaps TRBD1 (6 bases). V lost 0 bases to trimming and J lost 6 bases, with 11 bases between them. CDR3 length: 14 residues. CDR1 is SGHTA and CDR2 is FQGNSA in the germline V gene. The CDR3 nucleotides are TGTGCCAGCAGCTTAGCGCGCAGGGGTCAGACCCAGTACTTC. Its translation: CASSLARRGQTQYF.

This chain joins TRBV7-2 and TRBJ2-4; D unclear. This CDR3 is built from 14 residues. Germline CDR1 and CDR2: SGHTA and FQGNSA. V lost 4 bases and J lost 0, with 7 bases in between. The CDR3 here is CASSSGVAKNIQYF. The DNA of the CDR3 is TGTGCCAGCAGCTCCGGAGTAGCCAAAAACATTCAGTACTTC.

The V and J genes are TRBV12-3 or TRBV12-4 and TRBJ1-4; D possibly corresponds to TRBD1 (6 bases). Near its end, the DNA agrees better with TRBJ1-6, so the J call may be wrong. The CDR3 is made up of 14 amino acids. CDR3 DNA sequence: TGTGCCAGCAGTTTCCGGACAGCTAATTCACCCCTCCACTTT. It encodes CASSFRTANSPLHF.

This clonotype was picked up a small number of times. In nucleotides, the CDR3 is TGCAGCGTTGAGGGCAGGCTTAGTCAAGAGACCCAGTACTTC. This gives the protein CSVEGRLSQETQYF. This chain links TRBV29-1 with TRBJ2-5; no clear D gene. Germline assignment: CDR1 SQVTM and CDR2 ANQGSEA. V dropped 3 bases and J dropped 2 bases, with 13 bases sitting between them. The CDR3 runs 14 residues.